The 3 T cell receptor beta chains below come from one sample, sequenced in a study of T cells in Graves' hyperthyroidism and ophthalmopathy. What was amplified from RNA transcripts were TCR beta CDR3 regions. First-round RT-PCR of the TCR CDR3 relied on the HTBI primer set. A single record per CDR3 protein comes from TCRdb applying MiXCR to the multiplex PCR reads. The data hold around 600,000 distinct CDR3 sequences, with about 14% observed a single time. Sequences were obtained from blood. The receptor set was obtained from a woman aged 18-29 years with Graves' ophthalmopathy.

CDR3 in amino acids: CASGAPGTASYEQYF. The CDR3, as DNA: TGTGCCAGCGGCGCCCCTGGGACAGCTTCCTACGAGCAGTACTTC. The chain combines TRBV4-2 with TRBJ2-7, with 7 bases fitting TRBD1. The trim removed 8 bases at V and 1 base at J, leaving 11 bases unmatched. CDR3 length equals 15 residues. Germline V lookup: CDR1 LGHNA, CDR2 YNFKEQ.

This clonotype was detected a few times. The rearrangement joins TRBV4-3 to TRBJ2-7; 7 nucleotides match TRBD1. With 3 bases clipped from V and 3 bases from J, the junction kept 8 bases outside the gene matches. The CDR3 is 15 amino acids. Per the germline V gene, CDR1 is LGHNA and CDR2 is YSLEER. CDR3 in DNA: TGCGCCAGCAGCCAGTCCCGAGACAGGGTCTACGAGCAGTACTTC. The encoded protein is CASSQSRDRVYEQYF.

This clonotype was observed at least ten times. This chain uses TRBV20-1 with TRBJ2-7; 11 bases match TRBD2. This CDR3 comprises 15 residues. The V segment lost 3 bases and the J segment 1 base; nucleotides outside the gene matches: 5. Germline V lookup: CDR1 DFQATT, CDR2 SNEGSKA (reference sequence). This CDR3 is CSARVGLAASYEQYF. Written as DNA, the CDR3 is TGCAGTGCTAGGGTGGGACTAGCGGCATCCTACGAGCAGTACTTC.